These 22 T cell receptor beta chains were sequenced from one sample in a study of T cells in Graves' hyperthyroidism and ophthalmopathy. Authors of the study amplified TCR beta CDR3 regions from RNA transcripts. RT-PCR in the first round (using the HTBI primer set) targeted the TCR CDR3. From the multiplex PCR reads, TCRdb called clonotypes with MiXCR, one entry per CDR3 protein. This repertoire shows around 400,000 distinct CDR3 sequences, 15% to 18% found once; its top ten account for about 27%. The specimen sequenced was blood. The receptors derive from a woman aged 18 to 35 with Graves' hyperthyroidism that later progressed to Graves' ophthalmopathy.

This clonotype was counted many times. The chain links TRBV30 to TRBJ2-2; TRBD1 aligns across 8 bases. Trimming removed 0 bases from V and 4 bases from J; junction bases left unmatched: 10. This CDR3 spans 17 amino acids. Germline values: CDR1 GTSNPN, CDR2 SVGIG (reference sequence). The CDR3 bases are TGTGCCTGGAGTGTACCCCGAGGACAGGGATTCACCGGGGAGCTGTTTTTT. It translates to CAWSVPRGQGFTGELFF.

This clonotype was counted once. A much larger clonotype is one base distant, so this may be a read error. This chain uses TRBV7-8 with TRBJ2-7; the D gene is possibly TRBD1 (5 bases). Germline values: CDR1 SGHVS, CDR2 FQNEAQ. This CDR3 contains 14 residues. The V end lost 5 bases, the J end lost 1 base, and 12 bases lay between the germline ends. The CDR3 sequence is CASSPGRDSYEQYF. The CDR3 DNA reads TGTGCCAGCAGCCCTGGCAGGGATTCCTACGAGCAGTACTTC.

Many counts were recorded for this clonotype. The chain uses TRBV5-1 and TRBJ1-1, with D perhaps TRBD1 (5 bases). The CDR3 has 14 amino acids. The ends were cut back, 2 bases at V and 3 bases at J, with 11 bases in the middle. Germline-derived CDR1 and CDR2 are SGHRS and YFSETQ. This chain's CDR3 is CASSLRGGDTEAFF. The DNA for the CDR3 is TGCGCCAGCAGCTTACGGGGCGGGGACACTGAAGCTTTCTTT.

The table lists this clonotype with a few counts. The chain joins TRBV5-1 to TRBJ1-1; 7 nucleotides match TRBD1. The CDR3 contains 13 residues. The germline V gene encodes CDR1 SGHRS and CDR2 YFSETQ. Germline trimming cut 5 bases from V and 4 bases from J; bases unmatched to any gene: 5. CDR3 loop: CASRGQSGTEAFF. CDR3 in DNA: TGCGCCAGCAGGGGACAGTCGGGCACTGAAGCTTTCTTT.

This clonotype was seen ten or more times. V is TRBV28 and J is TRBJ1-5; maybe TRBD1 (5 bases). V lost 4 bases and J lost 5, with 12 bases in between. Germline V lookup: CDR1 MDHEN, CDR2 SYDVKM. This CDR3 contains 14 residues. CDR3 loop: CASSYQGLYQPQHF. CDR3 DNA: TGTGCCAGCAGTTACCAGGGTTTGTATCAGCCCCAGCATTTT.

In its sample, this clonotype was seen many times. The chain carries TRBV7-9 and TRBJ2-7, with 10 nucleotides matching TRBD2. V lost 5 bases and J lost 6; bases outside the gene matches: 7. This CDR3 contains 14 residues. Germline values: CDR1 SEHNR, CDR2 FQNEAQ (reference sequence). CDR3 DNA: TGTGCCAGCAGCCGGACGGGACTAGCGCCCGAGCAGTACTTC. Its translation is CASSRTGLAPEQYF.

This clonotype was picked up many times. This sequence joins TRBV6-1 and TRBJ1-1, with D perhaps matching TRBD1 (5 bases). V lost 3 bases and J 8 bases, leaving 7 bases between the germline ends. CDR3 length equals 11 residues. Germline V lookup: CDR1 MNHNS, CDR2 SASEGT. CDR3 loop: CASSEGPEAFF. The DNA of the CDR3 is TGTGCCAGCAGTGAGGGGCCCGAAGCTTTCTTT.

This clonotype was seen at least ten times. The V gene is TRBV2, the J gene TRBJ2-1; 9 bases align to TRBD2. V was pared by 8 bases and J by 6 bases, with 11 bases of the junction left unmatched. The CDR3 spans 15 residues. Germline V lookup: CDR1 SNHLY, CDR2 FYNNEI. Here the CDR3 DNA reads TGTGCCAGCGTCTGGTCCGGGACTAGCTCCAATGAGCAGTTCTTC. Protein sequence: CASVWSGTSSNEQFF.

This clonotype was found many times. The CDR3: CASSHPGLTGYEQYF. The CDR3 nucleotides are TGTGCCAGCAGCCACCCGGGACTGACTGGGTACGAGCAGTACTTC. This chain connects TRBV3-1 to TRBJ2-7; possible D gene TRBD2, 6 bases. Germline-derived CDR1 and CDR2 are LGHDT and YNNKEL (reference sequence). The ends were cut back, 3 bases at V and 4 bases at J, with 16 bases in the middle. The CDR3 consists of 15 residues.

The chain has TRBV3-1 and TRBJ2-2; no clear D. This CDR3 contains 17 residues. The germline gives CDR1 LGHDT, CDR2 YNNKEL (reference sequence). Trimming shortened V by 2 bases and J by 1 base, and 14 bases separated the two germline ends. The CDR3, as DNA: TGTGCCAGCAGCCAAACTCGGGCAGCAGAGAACACCGGGGAGCTGTTTTTT. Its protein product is CASSQTRAAENTGELFF.

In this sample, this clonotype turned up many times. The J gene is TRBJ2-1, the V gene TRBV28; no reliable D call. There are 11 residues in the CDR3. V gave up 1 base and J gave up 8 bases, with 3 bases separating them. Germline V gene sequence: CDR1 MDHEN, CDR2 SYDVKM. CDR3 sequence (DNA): TGTGCCAGCAGTTTATATGATGAGCAGTTCTTC. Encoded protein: CASSLYDEQFF.

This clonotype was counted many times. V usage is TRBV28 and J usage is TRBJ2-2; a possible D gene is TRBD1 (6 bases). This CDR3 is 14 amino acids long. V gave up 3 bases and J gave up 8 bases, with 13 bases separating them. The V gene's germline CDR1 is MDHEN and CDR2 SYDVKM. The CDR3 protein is CASSFGQGLGELFF. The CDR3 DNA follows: TGTGCCAGCAGTTTTGGTCAGGGGCTGGGGGAGCTGTTTTTT. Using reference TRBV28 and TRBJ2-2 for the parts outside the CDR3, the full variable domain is DVKVTQSSRYLVKRTGEKVFLECVQDMDHENMFWYRQDPGLGLRLIYFSYDVKMKEKGDIPEGYSVSREKKERFSLILESASTNQTSMYLCASSFGQGLGELFFGEGSRLTVL.

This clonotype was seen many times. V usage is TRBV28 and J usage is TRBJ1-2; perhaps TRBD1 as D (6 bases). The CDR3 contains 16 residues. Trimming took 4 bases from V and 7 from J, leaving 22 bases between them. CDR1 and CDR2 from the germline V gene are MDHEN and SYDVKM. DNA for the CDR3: TGTGCCAGCAGTTCATCCCACAGGGCACATCGTTTTGGCTACACCTTC. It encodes CASSSSHRAHRFGYTF.

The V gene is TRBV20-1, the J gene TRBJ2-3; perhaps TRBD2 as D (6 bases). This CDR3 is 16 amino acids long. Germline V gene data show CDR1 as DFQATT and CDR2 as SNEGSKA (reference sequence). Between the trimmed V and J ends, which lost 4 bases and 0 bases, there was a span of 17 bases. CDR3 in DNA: TGCAGTGCTATCCCCCTTTCAGGGACTAGCACAGATACGCAGTATTTT. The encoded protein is CSAIPLSGTSTDTQYF.

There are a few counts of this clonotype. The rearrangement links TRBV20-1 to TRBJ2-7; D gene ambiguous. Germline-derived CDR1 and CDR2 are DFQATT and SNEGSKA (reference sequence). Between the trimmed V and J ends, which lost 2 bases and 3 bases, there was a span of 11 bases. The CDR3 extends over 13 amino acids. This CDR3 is CSARSPLSYEQYF. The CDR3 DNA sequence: TGCAGTGCTAGATCCCCCCTCAGCTACGAGCAGTACTTC.

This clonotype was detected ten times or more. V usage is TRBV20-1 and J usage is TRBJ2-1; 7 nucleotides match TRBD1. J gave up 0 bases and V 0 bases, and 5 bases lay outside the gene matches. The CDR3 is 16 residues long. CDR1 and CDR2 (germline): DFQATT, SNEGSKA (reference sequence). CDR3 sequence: CSARDLTGSSYNEQFF. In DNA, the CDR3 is TGCAGTGCTAGAGATTTGACAGGGAGCTCCTACAATGAGCAGTTCTTC.

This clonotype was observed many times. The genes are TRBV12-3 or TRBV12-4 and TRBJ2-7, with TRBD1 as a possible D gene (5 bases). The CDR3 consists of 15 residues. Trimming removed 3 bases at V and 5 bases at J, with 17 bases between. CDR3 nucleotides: TGTGCCAGCAGTTTTTCCGACCCAGGGCCTCACGAGCAGTACTTC. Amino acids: CASSFSDPGPHEQYF.

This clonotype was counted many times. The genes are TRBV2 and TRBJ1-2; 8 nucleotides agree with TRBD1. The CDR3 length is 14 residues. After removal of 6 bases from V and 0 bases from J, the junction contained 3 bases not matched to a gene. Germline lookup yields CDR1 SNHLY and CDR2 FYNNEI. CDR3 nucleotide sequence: TGTGCCAGCAGCCAGACAGGGGCTAACTATGGCTACACCTTC. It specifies CASSQTGANYGYTF.

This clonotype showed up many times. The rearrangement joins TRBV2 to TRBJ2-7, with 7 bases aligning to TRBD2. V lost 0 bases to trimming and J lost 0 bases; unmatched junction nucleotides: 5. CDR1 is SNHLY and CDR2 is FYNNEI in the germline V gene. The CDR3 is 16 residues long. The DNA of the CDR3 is TGTGCCAGCAGTGAAGCTGAACGGGAGGTCTCCTACGAGCAGTACTTC. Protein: CASSEAEREVSYEQYF.

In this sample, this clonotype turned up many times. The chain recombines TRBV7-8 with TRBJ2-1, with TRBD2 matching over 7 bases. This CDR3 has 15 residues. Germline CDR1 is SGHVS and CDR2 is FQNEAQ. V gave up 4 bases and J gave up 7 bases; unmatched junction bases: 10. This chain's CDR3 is CASSSAWGAGNEQFF. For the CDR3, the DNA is TGTGCCAGCAGCTCAGCCTGGGGAGCGGGGAATGAGCAGTTCTTC.

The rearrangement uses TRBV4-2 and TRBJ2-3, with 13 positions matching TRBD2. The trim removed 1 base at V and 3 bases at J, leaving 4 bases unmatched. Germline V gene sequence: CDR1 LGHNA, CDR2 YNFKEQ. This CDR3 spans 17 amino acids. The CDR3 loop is CASSQGTSGSRTDTQYF. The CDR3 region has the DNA TGTGCCAGCAGCCAAGGGACTAGCGGGAGTAGAACAGATACGCAGTATTTT.

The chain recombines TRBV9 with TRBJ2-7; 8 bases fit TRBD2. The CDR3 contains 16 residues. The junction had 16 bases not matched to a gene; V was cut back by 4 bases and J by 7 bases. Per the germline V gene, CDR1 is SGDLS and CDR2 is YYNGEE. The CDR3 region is CASSPALAGAREEQYF. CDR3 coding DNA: TGTGCCAGCAGCCCGGCCCTAGCGGGTGCACGTGAAGAGCAGTACTTC.